These 26 T cell receptor beta chains share one sample of origin, sequenced in a study of cytomegalovirus exposure and HLA in healthy donors. The PCR employed 60 Vbeta primers together with 13 Jbeta primers. Assay: immunoSEQ multiplex PCR; the TCRdb copy retains only in-frame clones and omits some. The sample records about 130,000 clones, around 81% being singletons. The specimen sequenced was PBMCs. These receptors were taken from a man younger than 35 in good health and CMV-seronegative.

The chain employs TRBV6-5 and TRBJ2-4; TRBD1 matches at 9 bases. The CDR3 length is 15 residues. Per the germline V gene, CDR1 is MNHEY and CDR2 is SVGAGI. V lost 2 bases and J lost 13; bases outside the gene matches: 12. The CDR3: CASSYTPLTGGAQYF. The DNA for the CDR3 is TGTGCCAGCAGTTACACCCCATTGACAGGGGGGGCGCAGTACTTC.

This clone has just a few counts. The chain uses TRBV11-3 and TRBJ1-1; D gene uncertain. The CDR3 runs 12 residues. Germline values: CDR1 SGHNT, CDR2 YENEEA. The V and J ends lost 6 bases and 4 bases respectively, with 9 bases between them. As DNA, the CDR3 is TGTGCCAGCAGGGGGAGGGCCACTGAAGCTTTCTTT. Translation gives CASRGRATEAFF.

This clone has more than one count but fewer than ten. V and J are TRBV30 and TRBJ1-2, with a possible D match to TRBD1 (5 bases). CDR3 length: 12 residues. V dropped 1 base and J dropped 7 bases, with 10 bases sitting between them. From germline, CDR1 is GTSNPN and CDR2 SVGIG (reference sequence). This CDR3 is CAWSAGGGGYTF. As DNA, the CDR3 is TGTGCCTGGAGTGCGGGCGGGGGTGGCTACACCTTC. The variable domain in full, completed from reference TRBV30 and TRBJ1-2, reads SQTIHQWPATLVQPVGSPLSLECTVEGTSNPNLYWYRQAAGRGLQLLFYSVGIGQISSEVPQNLSASRPQDRQFILSSKKLLLSDSGFYLCAWSAGGGGYTFGSGTRLTVV.

J is TRBJ2-7 and V is TRBV19; 8 nucleotides line up with TRBD1. V was clipped by 4 bases and J by 5 bases; unmatched bases: 7. Germline assignment: CDR1 LNHDA and CDR2 SQIVND (reference sequence). This CDR3 is 14 amino acids long. The CDR3 protein is CASSTPGTGNEQYF. The CDR3 DNA follows: TGTGCCAGTAGTACCCCCGGGACAGGCAACGAGCAGTACTTC. Combining the CDR3 with reference TRBV19 and TRBJ2-7 gives the whole variable domain DGGITQSPKYLFRKEGQNVTLSCEQNLNHDAMYWYRQDPGQGLRLIYYSQIVNDFQKGDIAEGYSVSREKKESFPLTVTSAQKNPTAFYLCASSTPGTGNEQYFGPGTRLTVT.

The genes are TRBV4-3 and TRBJ1-5; D is undetermined. The CDR3 consists of 15 residues. CDR1 and CDR2 from the germline V gene are LGHNA and YSLEER. Trimming stripped 0 bases from V and 1 base from J, with 7 bases between. CDR3 sequence: CASSQDTGSNQPQHF. The CDR3 DNA is TGCGCCAGCAGCCAAGACACGGGAAGCAATCAGCCCCAGCATTTT.

V and J are TRBV11-2 and TRBJ2-5; D is uncertain. Germline V gives CDR1 SGHAT, CDR2 FQNNGV. The CDR3 is made up of 12 amino acids. V lost 5 bases, J lost 11 bases, and 15 bases lay in between. The CDR3 here is CASSPVPSEQYF. In DNA form, the CDR3 reads TGTGCCAGCAGCCCCGTCCCCTCGGAGCAGTACTTC. Drawing the rest from reference TRBV11-2 and TRBJ2-5, the complete variable domain is EAGVAQSPRYKIIEKRQSVAFWCNPISGHATLYWYQQILGQGPKLLIQFQNNGVVDDSQLPKDRFSAERLKGVDSTLKIQPAKLEDSAVYLCASSPVPSEQYFGPGTRLLVL.

V gene TRBV7-8 combines with J gene TRBJ1-2; 7 nucleotides match TRBD1. The CDR3 totals 12 residues. V trimming: 4 bases; J trimming: 11 bases; junction bases outside the gene matches: 7. CDR1 is SGHVS, CDR2 FQNEAQ, per germline. In nucleotides, the CDR3 is TGTGCCAGCAGCTCCGATACAGGGGTGTACACCTTC. Translated, it gives CASSSDTGVYTF. Drawing the rest from reference TRBV7-8 and TRBJ1-2, the complete variable domain is GAGVSQSPRYKVAKRGQDVALRCDPISGHVSLFWYQQALGQGPEFLTYFQNEAQLDKSGLPSDRFFAERPEGSVSTLKIQRTQQEDSAVYLCASSSDTGVYTFGSGTRLTVV.

The chain employs TRBV13 and TRBJ1-2; 7 positions agree with TRBD1. The germline V gene has CDR1 PRHDT and CDR2 FYEKMQ (reference sequence). V lost 2 bases, J lost 6 bases, and 3 bases stayed unmatched. The CDR3 spans 13 residues. Here the CDR3 reads CASSLRGRDGYTF. The CDR3 DNA follows: TGTGCCAGCAGCTTAAGGGGGCGAGATGGCTACACCTTC.

The sample holds a few counts of this clone. The rearrangement uses TRBV4-3 and TRBJ2-7; a weak D match, TRBD1 (5 bases). Trimming cost V 0 bases and J 3 bases, with 9 bases left between them. The CDR3 sequence is 14 residues long. Germline V gene lookup returns CDR1 LGHNA and CDR2 YSLEER. Written as DNA, the CDR3 is TGCGCCAGCAGCCAAGACGACAGCGACTACGAGCAGTACTTC. Protein product: CASSQDDSDYEQYF.

This clone turned up a few times. The chain links TRBV2 to TRBJ1-5; D is undetermined. V was pared by 7 bases and J by 2 bases, with 15 bases between. Germline CDR1 SNHLY, CDR2 FYNNEI. The CDR3 is made up of 15 amino acids. The CDR3 is CASTLDGGRNQPQHF. CDR3 sequence (DNA): TGTGCCAGCACCTTGGACGGAGGACGCAATCAGCCCCAGCATTTT.

The gene calls are TRBV25-1 and TRBJ2-6; D is unclear. V was pared by 6 bases and J by 0 bases, with 3 bases between. In germline, CDR1 is MGHDK, CDR2 SYGVNS. CDR3 length: 13 residues. The CDR3, as DNA: TGTGCCAGCAGCCACTCTGGGGCCAACGTCCTGACTTTC. This codes for CASSHSGANVLTF. The entire variable domain, with the rest obtained from reference TRBV25-1 and TRBJ2-6, is as follows: EADIYQTPRYLVIGTGKKITLECSQTMGHDKMYWYQQDPGMELHLIHYSYGVNSTEKGDLSSESTVSRIRTEHFPLTLESARPSHTSQYLCASSHSGANVLTFGAGSRLTVL.

The gene calls are TRBV15 and TRBJ1-5; D ambiguous. Per germline, CDR1 LNHNV and CDR2 YYDKDF (reference sequence). The V end lost 0 bases, the J end lost 6 bases, and 9 bases lay between the germline ends. The length of the CDR3 is 14 residues. The CDR3 protein is CATSRDRPGQPQHF. The CDR3 bases are TGTGCCACCAGCAGAGATCGCCCGGGTCAGCCCCAGCATTTT.

This chain connects TRBV19 to TRBJ2-5; tentatively, D is TRBD2 (5 bases). Per the germline V gene, CDR1 is LNHDA and CDR2 is SQIVND (reference sequence). The CDR3 covers 14 residues. The V end was cut by 5 bases, the J end by 5 bases, with 15 bases between. CDR3 region: CASSGISPGETQYF. CDR3 nucleotide sequence: TGTGCCAGTAGTGGAATCTCCCCGGGGGAGACCCAGTACTTC.

Only a few counts were recorded for this clone. The V and J genes are TRBV5-5 and TRBJ1-1; possible D gene TRBD1, 5 bases. Trimming shortened V by 2 bases and J by 7 bases, and 12 bases separated the two germline ends. This CDR3 region has 13 residues. Looked up from germline, CDR1 is SGHKS and CDR2 is YYEKEE (reference sequence). The DNA of the CDR3 is TGTGCCAGCAGCTTAAGGACAACGGGTGAAGCTTTCTTT. Protein: CASSLRTTGEAFF.

The V call is TRBV30, the J call TRBJ1-1, with D possibly matching TRBD1 (5 bases). The CDR3 loop spans 12 amino acids. Trimming took 5 bases from V and 4 from J, leaving 11 bases between them. CDR1 and CDR2 (germline): GTSNPN, SVGIG (reference sequence). CDR3 sequence reads: CAWGRGGTEAFF. CDR3 bases: TGTGCCTGGGGTCGGGGGGGCACTGAAGCTTTCTTT.

V usage is TRBV5-4 and J usage is TRBJ1-6; perhaps TRBD1 as D (6 bases). CDR1 is SGHNT and CDR2 is YYREEE in the germline V gene (reference sequence). The CDR3 contains 14 residues. V gave up 4 bases and J gave up 7 bases, with 12 bases separating them. CDR3 amino acids: CASSLGTHNSPLHF. DNA for the CDR3: TGTGCCAGCAGCCTCGGGACACACAATTCACCCCTCCACTTT.

This chain links TRBV7-8 with TRBJ2-1; maybe TRBD2 (7 bases). Germline lookup yields CDR1 SGHVS and CDR2 FQNEAQ. This CDR3 region has 17 residues. V gave up 2 bases and J gave up 5 bases, with 19 bases separating them. CDR3 in DNA: TGTGCCAGCAGCTTATCTCGGGGGGCCCGAGCCCACAATGAGCAGTTCTTC. It yields the protein CASSLSRGARAHNEQFF.

V and J are TRBV9 and TRBJ1-1; 8 nucleotides align to TRBD1. Trimming cost V 4 bases and J 1 base; bases outside gene matches: 6. Germline-derived CDR1 and CDR2 are SGDLS and YYNGEE. The length of the CDR3 is 15 residues. CDR3 nucleotide sequence: TGTGCCAGCAGCCCACGAGGGACAGGGAACACTGAAGCTTTCTTT. Encoded protein: CASSPRGTGNTEAFF.

The chain combines TRBV6-1 with TRBJ1-1; weak D call: TRBD1 (5 bases). Between the trimmed V and J ends, which lost 4 bases and 1 base, there was a span of 10 bases. CDR1 is MNHNS, CDR2 SASEGT, per germline. The CDR3 is 14 amino acids. CDR3: CASSVRQPNTEAFF. The CDR3 nucleotides read TGTGCCAGCAGTGTTCGACAGCCGAACACTGAAGCTTTCTTT.

The chain recombines TRBV4-1 with TRBJ2-1; D call uncertain. The V gene lost 0 bases and the J gene lost 9 bases, with 18 bases spanning the gap. Per germline, CDR1 MGHRA and CDR2 YSYEKL. The CDR3 has 16 residues. The CDR3 sequence: CASSQDGSLLYGEQFF. In nucleotides, the CDR3 is TGCGCCAGCAGCCAAGATGGTAGCCTTCTATATGGTGAGCAGTTCTTC.

CDR3 DNA: TGTGCCAGCTCACGTCCAGGGATCACAGATACGCAGTATTTT. Its translation is CASSRPGITDTQYF. The genes are TRBV18 and TRBJ2-3, with D maybe TRBD1 (5 bases). Trimming cost V 4 bases and J 2 bases, with 10 bases left between them. This CDR3 has 14 amino acids. Germline V gene sequence: CDR1 KGHSH, CDR2 LQKENI.

The rearrangement links TRBV5-4 to TRBJ2-1, with a tentative D call TRBD1 (7 bases). The V end was cut by 4 bases, the J end by 5 bases, with 16 bases between. Germline values: CDR1 SGHNT, CDR2 YYREEE (reference sequence). CDR3 length: 15 residues. The DNA of the CDR3 is TGTGCCAGCAGCCGCGTAGGGGGCGGGAACAATGAGCAGTTCTTC. Its translation: CASSRVGGGNNEQFF.

The chain combines TRBV30 with TRBJ1-6; TRBD1 is a possible D gene (5 bases). The CDR3 totals 17 residues. V was clipped by 3 bases and J by 7 bases, with 22 bases between them. The germline V gene encodes CDR1 GTSNPN and CDR2 SVGIG (reference sequence). Written as DNA, the CDR3 is TGTGCCTGGAGCGCTCAATCATCAGGACGGGGGAATTCACCCCTCCACTTT. Amino acid sequence: CAWSAQSSGRGNSPLHF.

The V and J genes are TRBV6-5 and TRBJ1-5; D unresolved. Germline CDR1 reads MNHEY; CDR2 reads SVGAGI. The V and J ends lost 4 bases and 2 bases respectively, with 12 bases between them. CDR3 length: 15 residues. CDR3 in amino acids: CASSFAGKGNQPQHF. The CDR3, as DNA: TGTGCCAGCAGTTTTGCGGGGAAGGGCAATCAGCCCCAGCATTTT.

The chain is built from TRBV29-1 and TRBJ1-2; 8 bases are a match to TRBD1. V gave up 5 bases and J gave up 8 bases; unmatched junction bases: 7. The CDR3 has 12 amino acids. Germline V gene data show CDR1 as SQVTM and CDR2 as ANQGSEA. In DNA, the CDR3 is TGCAGCGTTTCCCAGGGGGCAAGGGGCTACACCTTC. It specifies CSVSQGARGYTF.

The chain is built from TRBV5-1 and TRBJ2-7; 8 bases agree with TRBD1. The CDR3 spans 13 residues. CDR1 and CDR2 (germline): SGHRS, YFSETQ. Germline trimming cut 4 bases from V and 1 base from J; bases unmatched to any gene: 1. The CDR3 reads CASSRDRSYEQYF. In DNA form, the CDR3 reads TGCGCCAGCAGCCGGGACAGGTCCTACGAGCAGTACTTC.